Below are 8 T cell receptor beta chains sequenced from a single sample in a study of T-cell memory formation after mild COVID-19. One entry per CDR3 protein results from TCRdb running MiXCR on the 5' RACE reads. The table includes 350,000 to 500,000 distinct CDR3 sequences, over 15% detected once. The sample comprised PBMCs or a T cell subset sorted from them (not recorded which). These receptors were collected from a man aged 18 to 35 who had mild COVID-19 (a few samples of this study predate the infection). Cell type and time point are not known.

In this sample, this clonotype turned up a few times. The gene calls are TRBV12-3 or TRBV12-4 and TRBJ1-3, with a weak D call TRBD1 (5 bases). This CDR3 region has 16 residues. The V end was cut by 6 bases, the J end by 4 bases, with 19 bases between. CDR3 coding DNA: TGTGCCAGCAGCCATCCCGCCGGGACTGAAGGAAACACCATATATTTT. Its translation is CASSHPAGTEGNTIYF.

This sequence joins TRBV5-1 and TRBJ1-3, with TRBD1 matching 10 bases. Germline V gene data show CDR1 as SGHRS and CDR2 as YFSETQ. This CDR3 spans 16 amino acids. The V and J ends lost 5 bases and 3 bases, in that order; junction bases with no gene match: 8. CDR3 sequence (DNA): TGCGCCAGCAGTACCGGGACAGGGGTAGATGGAAACACCATATATTTT. Its protein product is CASSTGTGVDGNTIYF.

The table lists this clonotype with a few counts. The chain links TRBV20-1 to TRBJ2-4, with D unclear. V gave up 2 bases and J gave up 3 bases, with 8 bases separating them. This CDR3 spans 13 amino acids. In germline, CDR1 is DFQATT, CDR2 SNEGSKA (reference sequence). The DNA of the CDR3 is TGCAGTGCTAGACAGGTGGACAAAAACATTCAGTACTTC. It translates to CSARQVDKNIQYF.

This chain links TRBV5-1 with TRBJ2-5; 10 bases line up with TRBD1. The CDR3 is 15 amino acids. V trimming: 0 bases; J trimming: 9 bases; junction bases outside the gene matches: 8. The germline CDR1 and CDR2 sequences are SGHRS and YFSETQ. CDR3 in amino acids: CASSLAYGTGVAQYF. The CDR3 DNA is TGCGCCAGCAGCTTGGCGTACGGGACAGGGGTCGCCCAGTACTTC.

The chain combines TRBV7-2 with TRBJ2-5; D may correspond to TRBD1 or TRBD2 (5 bases each). Germline V gene data show CDR1 as SGHTA and CDR2 as FQGNSA. Trimming removed 1 base from V and 5 bases from J, with 11 bases in between. The CDR3 loop spans 14 amino acids. The CDR3 DNA is TGTGCCAGCAGCTTAGTAGGGGACCGGGAGACCCAGTACTTC. Its protein product is CASSLVGDRETQYF. Together with reference TRBV7-2 and TRBJ2-5, the CDR3 gives the full variable domain: GAGVSQSPSNKVTEKGKDVELRCDPISGHTALYWYRQSLGQGLEFLIYFQGNSAPDKSGLPSDRFSAERTGGSVSTLTIQRTQQEDSAVYLCASSLVGDRETQYFGPGTRLLVL.

This clonotype was observed a few times. The chain recombines TRBV7-2 with TRBJ2-5; the D is unclear. Germline loops: CDR1 SGHTA, CDR2 FQGNSA. The CDR3 is made up of 12 amino acids. V was cut by 4 bases and J by 5 bases, with 8 bases left in between. This CDR3 reads CASSSPWETQYF. The CDR3 nucleotides are TGTGCCAGCAGCTCACCCTGGGAGACCCAGTACTTC.

A single count supports this clonotype. This chain connects TRBV7-2 to TRBJ1-3, with D hard to call. Per the germline V gene, CDR1 is SGHTA and CDR2 is FQGNSA. The V end lost 5 bases, the J end lost 6 bases, and 14 bases lay between the germline ends. The CDR3 contains 14 residues. The chain's CDR3 is CASSLNPRPNTIYF. Here the CDR3 DNA reads TGTGCCAGCAGCCTCAATCCGAGACCAAACACCATATATTTT.

This clonotype occurred once. J is TRBJ2-7 and V is TRBV9, with no clear D. Per germline, CDR1 SGDLS and CDR2 YYNGEE. CDR3 length: 15 residues. The ends were cut back, 0 bases at V and 0 bases at J, with 10 bases in the middle. The CDR3 DNA sequence: TGTGCCAGCAGCGTAGCTGGACCGTTCTCCTACGAGCAGTACTTC. This gives the protein CASSVAGPFSYEQYF.